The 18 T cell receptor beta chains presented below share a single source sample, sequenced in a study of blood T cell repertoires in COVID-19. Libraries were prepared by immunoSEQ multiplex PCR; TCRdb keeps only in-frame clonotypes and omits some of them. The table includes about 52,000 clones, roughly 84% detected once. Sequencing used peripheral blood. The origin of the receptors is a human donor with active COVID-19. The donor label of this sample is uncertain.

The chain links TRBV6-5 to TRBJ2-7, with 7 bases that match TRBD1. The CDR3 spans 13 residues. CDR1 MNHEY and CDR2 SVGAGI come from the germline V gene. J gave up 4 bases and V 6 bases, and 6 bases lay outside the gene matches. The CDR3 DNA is TGTGCCAGCAGCCACAGACAGGGTTACGAGCAGTACTTC. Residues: CASSHRQGYEQYF.

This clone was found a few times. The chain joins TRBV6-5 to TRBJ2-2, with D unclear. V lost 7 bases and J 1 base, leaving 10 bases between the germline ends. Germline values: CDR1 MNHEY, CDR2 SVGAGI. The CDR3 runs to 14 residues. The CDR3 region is CASKMRRNTGELFF. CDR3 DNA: TGTGCCAGCAAGATGAGGCGGAACACCGGGGAGCTGTTTTTT.

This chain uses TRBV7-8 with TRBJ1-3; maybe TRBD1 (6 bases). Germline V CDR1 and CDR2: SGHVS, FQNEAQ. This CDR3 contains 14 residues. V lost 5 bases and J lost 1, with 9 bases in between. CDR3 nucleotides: TGTGCCAGCAGCCAAACAGGGTCTGGAAACACCATATATTTT. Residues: CASSQTGSGNTIYF.

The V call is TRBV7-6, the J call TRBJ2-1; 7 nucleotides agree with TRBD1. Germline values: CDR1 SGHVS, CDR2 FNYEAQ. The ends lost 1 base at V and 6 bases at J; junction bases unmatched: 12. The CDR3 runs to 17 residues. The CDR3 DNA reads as TGTGCCAGCAGCTTAGATGGCGGACAGGTTGAGGGCAATGAGCAGTTCTTC. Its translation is CASSLDGGQVEGNEQFF. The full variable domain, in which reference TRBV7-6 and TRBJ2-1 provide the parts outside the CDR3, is GAGVSQSPRYKVTKRGQDVALRCDPISGHVSLYWYRQALGQGPEFLTYFNYEAQQDKSGLPNDRFSAERPEGSISTLTIQRTEQRDSAMYRCASSLDGGQVEGNEQFFGPGTRLTVL.

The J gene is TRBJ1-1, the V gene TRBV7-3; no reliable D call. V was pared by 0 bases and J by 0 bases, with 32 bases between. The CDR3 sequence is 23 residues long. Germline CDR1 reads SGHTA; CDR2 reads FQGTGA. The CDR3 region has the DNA TGTGCCAGCAGCTTAACGACACAGATTGGGGAGGTACGAGGGTGGGGTATGAACACTGAAGCTTTCTTT. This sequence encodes CASSLTTQIGEVRGWGMNTEAFF.

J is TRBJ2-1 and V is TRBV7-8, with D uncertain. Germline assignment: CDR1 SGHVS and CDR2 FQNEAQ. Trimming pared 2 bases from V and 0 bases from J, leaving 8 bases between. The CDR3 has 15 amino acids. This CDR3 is CASSLLSSSYNEQFF. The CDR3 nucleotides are TGTGCCAGCAGCTTACTCTCGAGCTCCTACAATGAGCAGTTCTTC.

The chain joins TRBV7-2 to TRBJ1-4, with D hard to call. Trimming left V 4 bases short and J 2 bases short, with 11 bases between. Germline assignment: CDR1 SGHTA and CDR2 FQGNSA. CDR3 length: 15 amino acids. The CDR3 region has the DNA TGTGCCAGCAGCTACCACGAGATGACTAATGAAAAACTGTTTTTT. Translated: CASSYHEMTNEKLFF.

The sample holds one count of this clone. CDR3 protein: CASTREAGNTIYF. DNA for the CDR3: TGTGCCAGCACCCGCGAGGCGGGAAACACCATATATTTT. The rearrangement joins TRBV6-5 to TRBJ1-3, with D unclear. The CDR3 totals 13 residues. The V gene lost 7 bases and the J gene lost 4 bases, with 11 bases spanning the gap. Per germline, CDR1 MNHEY and CDR2 SVGAGI.

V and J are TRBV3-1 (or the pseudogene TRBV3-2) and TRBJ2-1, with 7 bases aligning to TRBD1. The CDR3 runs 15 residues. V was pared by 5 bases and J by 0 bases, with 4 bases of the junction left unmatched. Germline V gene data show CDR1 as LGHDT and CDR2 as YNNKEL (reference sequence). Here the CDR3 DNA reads TGTGCCAGCAGCGACCGGGACAGCTCCTACAATGAGCAGTTCTTC. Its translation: CASSDRDSSYNEQFF.

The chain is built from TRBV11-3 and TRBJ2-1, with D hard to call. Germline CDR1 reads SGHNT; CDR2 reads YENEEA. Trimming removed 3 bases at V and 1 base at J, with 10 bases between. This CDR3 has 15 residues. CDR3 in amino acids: CASSFGFGSYNEQFF. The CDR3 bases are TGTGCCAGCAGCTTCGGGTTTGGTTCCTACAATGAGCAGTTCTTC.

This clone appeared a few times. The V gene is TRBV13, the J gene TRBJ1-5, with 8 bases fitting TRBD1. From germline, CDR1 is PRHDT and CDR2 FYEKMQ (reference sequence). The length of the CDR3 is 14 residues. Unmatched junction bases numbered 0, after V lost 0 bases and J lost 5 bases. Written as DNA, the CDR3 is TGTGCCAGCAGCTTAGGGACAGGGGATCAGCCCCAGCATTTT. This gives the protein CASSLGTGDQPQHF.

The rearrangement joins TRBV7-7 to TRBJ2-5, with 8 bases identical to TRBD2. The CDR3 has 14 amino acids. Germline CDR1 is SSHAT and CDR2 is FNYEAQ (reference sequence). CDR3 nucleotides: TGTGCTAGCGGGTTGGGGATAGCGGGGGAGACCCAGTACTTC. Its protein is CASGLGIAGETQYF.

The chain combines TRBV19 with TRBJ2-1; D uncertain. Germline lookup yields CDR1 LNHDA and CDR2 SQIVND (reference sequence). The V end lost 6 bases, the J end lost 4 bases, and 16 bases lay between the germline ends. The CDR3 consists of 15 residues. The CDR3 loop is CASRISRSPYNEQFF. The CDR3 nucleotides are TGTGCCAGTAGGATAAGCCGTAGCCCATACAATGAGCAGTTCTTC.

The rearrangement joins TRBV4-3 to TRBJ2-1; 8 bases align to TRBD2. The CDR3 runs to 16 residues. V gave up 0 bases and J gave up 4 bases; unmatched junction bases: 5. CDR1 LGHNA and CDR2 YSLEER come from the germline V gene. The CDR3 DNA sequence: TGCGCCAGCAGCCAAGATCGGGGGGGGGCGTACAATGAGCAGTTCTTC. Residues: CASSQDRGGAYNEQFF.

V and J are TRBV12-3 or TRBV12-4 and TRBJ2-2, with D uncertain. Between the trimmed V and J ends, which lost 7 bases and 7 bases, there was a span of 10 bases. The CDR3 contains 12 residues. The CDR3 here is CASMMSGGELFF. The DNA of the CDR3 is TGTGCCAGCATGATGTCGGGCGGGGAGCTGTTTTTT.

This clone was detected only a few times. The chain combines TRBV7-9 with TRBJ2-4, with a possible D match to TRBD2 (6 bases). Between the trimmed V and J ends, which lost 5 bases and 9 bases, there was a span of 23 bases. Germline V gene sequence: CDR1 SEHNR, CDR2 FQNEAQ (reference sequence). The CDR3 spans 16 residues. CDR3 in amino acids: CASSPPLKGGLGIQYF. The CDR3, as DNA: TGTGCCAGCAGCCCTCCCCTTAAGGGAGGTCTTGGCATTCAGTACTTC. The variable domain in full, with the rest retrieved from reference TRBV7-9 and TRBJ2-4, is DTGVSQNPRHKITKRGQNVTFRCDPISEHNRLYWYRQTLGQGPEFLTYFQNEAQLEKSRLLSDRFSAERPKGSFSTLEIQRTEQGDSAMYLCASSPPLKGGLGIQYFGAGTRLSVL.

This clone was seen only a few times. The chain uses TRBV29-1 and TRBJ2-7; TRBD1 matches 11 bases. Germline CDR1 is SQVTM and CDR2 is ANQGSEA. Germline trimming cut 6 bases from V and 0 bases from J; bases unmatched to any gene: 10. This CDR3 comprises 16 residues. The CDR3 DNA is TGCAGCGTCCCGGGACAGGGGGGTTCGAGCTCCTACGAGCAGTACTTC. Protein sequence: CSVPGQGGSSSYEQYF.

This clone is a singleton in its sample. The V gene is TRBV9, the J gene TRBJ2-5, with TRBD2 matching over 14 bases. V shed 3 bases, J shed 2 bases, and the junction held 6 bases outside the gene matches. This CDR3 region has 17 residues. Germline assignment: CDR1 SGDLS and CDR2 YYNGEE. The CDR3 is CASSGTSGGPRQETQYF. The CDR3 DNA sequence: TGTGCCAGCAGCGGGACTAGCGGGGGGCCGAGGCAAGAGACCCAGTACTTC.